This T cell receptor beta chain was sequenced for a study of immune reconstitution after stem cell transplant in scleroderma. By its share, this clonotype is medium-sized. Germline CDR1 reads SQVTM; CDR2 reads ANQGSEA. Trimming pared 1 base from V and 4 bases from J, leaving 11 bases between. CDR3 size: 14 residues. TCRdb reanalysed the RT-PCR reads using MiXCR and keeps one entry per CDR3 protein. Of 1,300 to 1,500 distinct CDR3 sequences in the sample, 15% to 18% were seen once. The gene calls are TRBV29-1 and TRBJ1-5; D may be TRBD1 (6 bases). This clonotype was sampled from a female donor with systemic sclerosis. The sample was collected before or after autologous hematopoietic stem cell transplantation (not recorded which). In nucleotides, the CDR3 is TGCAGCGTTGAAGTCAGGGGCCCTAATCAGCCCCAGCATTTT. It is translated as CSVEVRGPNQPQHF.